These 2 T cell receptor beta chains originate from one sample sequenced in a study of T cell repertoires in cytomegalovirus infection. Each CDR3 protein is one row after TCRdb ran MiXCR on the reads. The repertoire holds 250,000 to 300,000 distinct CDR3 sequences, with under 25% as singletons. Their antigens are not known. This sample comprised cultured PBMCs, obtained from culture after CMV antigen stimulation. Receptors were obtained from a human donor in good health (CMV status not recorded). Some clones in this sample may be carry-over from other donors' samples.

The table lists this clonotype with a few counts. This chain connects TRBV10-1 to TRBJ2-7; 8 nucleotides line up with TRBD2. This CDR3 contains 15 residues. Unmatched junction bases numbered 7, after V lost 2 bases and J lost 4 bases. Germline values: CDR1 WNHNN, CDR2 SYGVQD (reference sequence). The CDR3 protein is CASSEEIAGRYEQYV. The CDR3 bases are TGCGCCAGCAGTGAGGAGATAGCGGGACGGTACGAGCAGTACGTC.

The chain has TRBV6-2 or TRBV6-3 and TRBJ1-5, with TRBD1 identical over 12 bases. This CDR3 is 14 amino acids long. V shed 8 bases, J shed 7 bases, and the junction held 6 bases outside the gene matches. The germline CDR1 and CDR2 sequences are MNHEY and SVGEGT. The DNA for the CDR3 is TGTGCCAGCCGTCCCGGGACAGGGGGCCAGCCCCAGCATTTT. It encodes CASRPGTGGQPQHF.